Here is one T cell receptor beta chain with its context. The data originate from a study of T cells after yellow fever vaccination. 5'RACE template switching produced TCR cDNA carrying a universal primer site and UMIs. TCRdb passed the 5' RACE reads through MiXCR, listing each CDR3 protein once. The sample includes roughly 350,000 distinct CDR3 sequences, 4.1% of them seen just once. Looked up from germline, CDR1 is SGHRS and CDR2 is YFSETQ. The CDR3 runs to 16 residues. The V gene end was trimmed by 0 bases and the J gene end by 3 bases; junction bases not matched to a gene: 6. The sequence came from a man younger than 30 who received the YFV17D yellow fever vaccine. The chain is built from TRBV5-1 and TRBJ2-5; 9 nucleotides agree with TRBD2. Sequenced material: PBMCs, taken 5 days after the yellow fever booster vaccination. In nucleotides, the CDR3 is TGCGCCAGCAGCTTGGCCGTGTTAGCGGGGGAAGAGACCCAGTACTTC. Protein: CASSLAVLAGEETQYF.